Given below is one T cell receptor beta chain in context. This receptor's antigen is unknown. No base qualities exist here, and no much larger clone lies one base off it. What the time point label conveys for this sample: cells obtained before transplantation from donor or recipient. CD3+CD4+ and CD3+CD8+ populations were FACS-sorted from unstimulated pre-transplant donor and recipient cells taken from spleen or lymph nodes. This entry belongs to a study of graft-versus-host responses after intestinal transplantation (dated by TCRdb to about 2021). Some background on the complete study: Recipients received multivisceral, liver-intestinal, or isolated intestinal transplants. The cohort enrolled roughly 25 intestinal transplant recipients including one retransplant, and a few patients lacking pretransplant specimens were excluded. A peak of at least 4% donor T cells among recipient peripheral blood mononuclear cells was the definition used for donor T cell macrochimerism. Graft-versus-host and host-versus-graft alloreactive T cell clones were tracked in the graft, circulation and bone marrow after intestinal transplantation using bulk TCR-beta CDR3 sequencing. Every recipient was given anti-thymocyte globulin induction, followed by about three years of maintenance tacrolimus and steroids. Alloreactive clones were identified by sequencing pre-transplant mixed lymphocyte reaction products and comparing these products with unstimulated pre-transplant donor and recipient T cells. Samples from a few later patients were sequenced in-house on an Illumina MiSeq with MiXCR processing rather than by the commercial service.

The library was built by means of the immunoSEQ multiplex PCR assay. For most patients, genomic DNA was isolated using the Qiagen DNeasy Blood and Tissue Kit and was shipped frozen to Adaptive Biotechnologies for TCR sequencing. For most patients, high-throughput TCR-beta CDR3 sequencing of genomic DNA was performed by Adaptive Biotechnologies. The study's own analysis went as follows. TCR sequencing data were retrieved from Adaptive's ImmunoSEQ software for about 17 patients, whereas three other patients were processed with MiXCR and VDJtools. CD4 versus CD8 sorting errors were corrected by removing sequences found in both subsets at a frequency ratio below 5:1. CDR3 nucleotide sequences shared between donor and recipient were removed because their origin could not be assigned. At least 2-fold expansion over unstimulated cells and a minimum CFSE-low frequency of 0.002% (template counts) or 0.001% (read counts) were required for clones to be classified as alloreactive. Clones detected in sequenced pre-transplant spleen, lymph node, or MLR CFSE-low populations of the donor or recipient were defined as mappable. Cumulative frequency of alloreactive clones was calculated as a percentage of all sequences weighted by copy number. TCRdb took over this immuneACCESS table, retaining in-frame rearrangements with V and J assigned. Such tables are incomplete; in checked studies, under half of the missing clones stem from an unresolved V gene, and the remainder is unexplained. V and J calls and clone size come straight from that table; D and trimming were deduced from the DNA. Counted in this sample were over 85,000 clones; just under 95% of them appeared once. The ten top clones hold about 0.51% of the sample.

CDR1 and CDR2 were assigned from the germline V gene (reference sequence) as LNHNV and YYDKDF. From cysteine to phenylalanine, the CDR3 is 17 amino acids long. The CDR3 DNA has 51 bases and is translated from base 1. Germline trimming amounts to 4 bases on V and 6 bases on J, with 12 as the count of junction bases outside the gene matches. Study-wide conclusions, independent of this receptor: The conclusions were limited by the relatively low number and heterogeneity of the intestinal transplant patients. Peak levels of circulating GvH clones were associated with declines in HvG clones early after transplant. GvH clones were detected in recipient bone marrow, and some appeared earlier in ileal mucosa or blood, consistent with an intestinal mucosal origin. In the allografts of patients with donor T cell macrochimerism, GvH to HvG T cell clonal ratios were high.

The input for sequencing was unstimulated CD8+ T cells sorted from spleen or lymph node cells, taken before intestinal transplant. Rearrangement joined TRBV15 to TRBJ2-1; TRBD1 agrees with 10 junctional bases. The sequence came from a human donor who received an intestinal transplant. The DNA is as follows: TGTGCCACCAGCACGGACAAGGCCGGGACAGGGGCCAATGAGCAGTTCTTC. Its coded protein is CATSTDKAGTGANEQFF. The reference TRBV15 and TRBJ2-1 proteins fill in what lies around the CDR3, so the full variable domain reads DAMVIQNPRYQVTQFGKPVTLSCSQTLNHNVMYWYQQKSSQAPKLLFHYYDKDFNNEADTPDNFQSRRPNTSFCFLDIRSPGLGDTAMYLCATSTDKAGTGANEQFFGPGTRLTVL.